This T cell receptor beta chain was found in a study of monozygotic twins with inflammatory bowel disease. Both TCRalpha and TCRbeta cDNA were subjected to two nested PCRs lasting roughly 15 and 9 cycles. One entry per CDR3 protein, without DNA, is what TCRdb gives after re-calling the 5' RACE reads. Across roughly 200,000 distinct CDR3 sequences, the top ten clones capture less than 2% of the sample. CDR3 length: 16 amino acids. Per germline, CDR1 SGHRS and CDR2 YFSETQ. The sequence was collected from a human donor with ulcerative colitis or Crohn's disease, or a healthy co-twin of an affected twin (not recorded which). Sequencing was done on a sample of blood. This chain links TRBV5-1 with TRBJ2-1; absent DNA, TCRdb's TRBD2 call cannot be checked. CDR3 sequence: CASSSGTSGGAPEQFF.